This T cell receptor beta chain comes out of a study of T cell changes during pregnancy in multiple sclerosis. The protocol was immunoSEQ multiplex PCR, while the TCRdb copy is restricted to in-frame clones and leaves out a portion. Altogether 66,000 or so clones are present, more than 85% being singletons, with the ten largest covering approximately 5.7%. V dropped 3 bases and J dropped 6; count of bases not matched to a gene: 7. CDR3 length: 15 amino acids. Germline V gene lookup returns CDR1 MNHNS and CDR2 SASEGT. The chain couples TRBV6-1 to TRBJ2-1; 8 bases map to TRBD2. This sequence originates from a female donor with multiple sclerosis, enrolled in a pregnancy study. Sequences were derived from CD8+ T cells from peripheral blood mononuclear cells, sampled before pregnancy. CDR3 in amino acids: CASSEISGAVNEQFF. The CDR3 DNA follows: TGTGCCAGCAGTGAGATTAGCGGGGCCGTCAATGAGCAGTTCTTC.